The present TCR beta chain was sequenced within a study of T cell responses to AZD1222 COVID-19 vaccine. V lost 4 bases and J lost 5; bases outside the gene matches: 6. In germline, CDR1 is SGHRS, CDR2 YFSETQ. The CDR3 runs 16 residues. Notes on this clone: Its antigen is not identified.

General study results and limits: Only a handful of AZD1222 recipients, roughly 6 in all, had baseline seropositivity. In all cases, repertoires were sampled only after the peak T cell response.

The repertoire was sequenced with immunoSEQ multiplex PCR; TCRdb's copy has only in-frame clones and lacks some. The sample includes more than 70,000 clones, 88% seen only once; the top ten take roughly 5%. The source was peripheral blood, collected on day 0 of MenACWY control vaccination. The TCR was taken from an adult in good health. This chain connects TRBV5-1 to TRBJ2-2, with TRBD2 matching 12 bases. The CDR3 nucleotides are TGCGCCAGCAGCCCGACTAGCGGGGGTTTAACCGGGGAGCTGTTTTTT. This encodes CASSPTSGGLTGELFF.